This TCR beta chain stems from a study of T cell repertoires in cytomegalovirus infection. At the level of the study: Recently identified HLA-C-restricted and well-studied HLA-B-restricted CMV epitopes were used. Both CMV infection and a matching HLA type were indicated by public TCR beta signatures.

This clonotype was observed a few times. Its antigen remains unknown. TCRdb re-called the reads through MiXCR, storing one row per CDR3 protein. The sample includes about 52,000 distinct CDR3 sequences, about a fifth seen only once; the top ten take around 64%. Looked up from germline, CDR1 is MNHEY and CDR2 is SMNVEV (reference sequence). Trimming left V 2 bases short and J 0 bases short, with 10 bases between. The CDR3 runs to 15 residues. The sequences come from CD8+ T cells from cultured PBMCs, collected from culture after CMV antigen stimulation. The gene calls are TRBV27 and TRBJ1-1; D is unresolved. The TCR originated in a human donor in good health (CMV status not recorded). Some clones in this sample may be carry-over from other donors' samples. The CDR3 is CASSLRVTMNTEAFF. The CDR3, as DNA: TGTGCCAGCAGTTTAAGGGTCACGATGAACACTGAAGCTTTCTTT.